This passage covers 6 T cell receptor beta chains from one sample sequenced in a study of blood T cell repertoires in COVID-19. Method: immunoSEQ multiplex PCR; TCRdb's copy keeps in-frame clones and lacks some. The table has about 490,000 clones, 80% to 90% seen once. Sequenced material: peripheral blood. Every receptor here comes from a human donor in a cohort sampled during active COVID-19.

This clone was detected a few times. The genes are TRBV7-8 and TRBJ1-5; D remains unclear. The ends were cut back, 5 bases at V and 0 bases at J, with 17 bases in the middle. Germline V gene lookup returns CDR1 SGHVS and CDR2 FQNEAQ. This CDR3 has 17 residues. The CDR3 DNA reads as TGTGCCAGCAGCCCTACCTGGGGAGACTATAGCAATCAGCCCCAGCATTTT. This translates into CASSPTWGDYSNQPQHF.

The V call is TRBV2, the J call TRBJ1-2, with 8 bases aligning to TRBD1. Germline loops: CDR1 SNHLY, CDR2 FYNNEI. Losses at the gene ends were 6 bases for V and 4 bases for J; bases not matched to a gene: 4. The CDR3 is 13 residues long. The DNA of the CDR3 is TGTGCCAGCAGCCCCGGGACAGGCTATGGCTACACCTTC. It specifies CASSPGTGYGYTF.

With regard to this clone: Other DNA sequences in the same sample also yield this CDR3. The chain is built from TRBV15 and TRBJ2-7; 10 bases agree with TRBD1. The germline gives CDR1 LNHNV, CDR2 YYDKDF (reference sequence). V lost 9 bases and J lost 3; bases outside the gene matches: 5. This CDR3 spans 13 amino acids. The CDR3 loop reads CATSRDRGYEQYF. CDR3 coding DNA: TGTGCCACGTCCCGGGACAGGGGCTACGAGCAGTACTTC.

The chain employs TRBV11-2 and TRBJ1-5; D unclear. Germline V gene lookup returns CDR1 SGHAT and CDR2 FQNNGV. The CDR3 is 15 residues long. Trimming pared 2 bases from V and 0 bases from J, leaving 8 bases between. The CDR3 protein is CASSLWHDSNQPQHF. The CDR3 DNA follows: TGTGCCAGCAGCTTATGGCACGATAGCAATCAGCCCCAGCATTTT.

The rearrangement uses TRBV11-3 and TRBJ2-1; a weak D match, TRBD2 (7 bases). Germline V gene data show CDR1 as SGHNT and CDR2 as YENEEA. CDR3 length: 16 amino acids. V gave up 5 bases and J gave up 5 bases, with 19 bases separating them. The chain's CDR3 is CASSARLSGTNNEQFF. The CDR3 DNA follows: TGTGCCAGCAGCGCGAGACTAAGCGGGACAAACAATGAGCAGTTCTTC.

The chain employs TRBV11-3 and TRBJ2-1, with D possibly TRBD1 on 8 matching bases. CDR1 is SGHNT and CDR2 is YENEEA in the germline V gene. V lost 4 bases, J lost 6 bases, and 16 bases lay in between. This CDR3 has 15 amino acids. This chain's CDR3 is CASSSPTGEGNEQFF. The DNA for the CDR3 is TGTGCCAGCAGCTCTCCGACAGGGGAGGGCAATGAGCAGTTCTTC.